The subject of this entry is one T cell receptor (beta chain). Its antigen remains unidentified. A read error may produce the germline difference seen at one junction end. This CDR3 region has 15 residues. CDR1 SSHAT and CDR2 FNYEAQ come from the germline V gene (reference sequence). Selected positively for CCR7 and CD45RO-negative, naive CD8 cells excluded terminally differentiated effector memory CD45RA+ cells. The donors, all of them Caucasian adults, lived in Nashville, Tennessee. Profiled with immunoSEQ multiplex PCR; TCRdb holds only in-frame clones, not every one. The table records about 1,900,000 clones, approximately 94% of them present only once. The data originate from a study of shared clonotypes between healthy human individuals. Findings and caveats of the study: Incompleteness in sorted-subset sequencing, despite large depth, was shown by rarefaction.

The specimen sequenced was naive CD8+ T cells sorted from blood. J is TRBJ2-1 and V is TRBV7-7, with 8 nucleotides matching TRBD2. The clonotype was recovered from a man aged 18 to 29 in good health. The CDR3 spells CASSLEQAGVGEQFF. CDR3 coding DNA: TGTGCTAGCAGCTTAGAGCAAGCGGGAGTTGGTGAGCAGTTCTTC.